A selection of T cell receptor beta chains follows, all from one sample in a study of cytomegalovirus exposure and HLA in healthy donors. Libraries were prepared by immunoSEQ multiplex PCR; TCRdb keeps only in-frame clonotypes and omits some of them. The sample yields 150,000 to 200,000 clones, 85% seen once. Sequenced input: PBMCs. Receptors were obtained from a man younger than 35 in good health and CMV-seropositive. Both conserved end residues are part of each CDR3. The D gene is left open where the match is weak.

v_call	j_call	d_call	cdr3_aa	cdr3_nt
TRBV5-1	TRBJ2-5	NA	CASSLESVQETQYF	TGCGCCAGCAGCTTGGAGTCAGTACAAGAGACCCAGTACTTC
TRBV5-1	TRBJ1-4	NA	CASSLTHPAEEKLFF	TGCGCCAGCAGCTTGACGCACCCCGCGGAGGAAAAACTGTTTTTT
TRBV19	TRBJ2-7	TRBD1	CASSRGQGDYEQYF	TGTGCCAGTAGCCGAGGACAGGGCGACTACGAGCAGTACTTC
TRBV7-2	TRBJ2-1	TRBD2	CASSQSGGSYNEQFF	TGTGCCAGCAGCCAAAGCGGGGGCTCCTACAATGAGCAGTTCTTC
TRBV5-1	TRBJ2-1	TRBD2	CASSVSGSPSNEQFF	TGCGCCAGCAGCGTGAGCGGGAGTCCAAGCAATGAGCAGTTCTTC
TRBV5-1	TRBJ2-7	NA	CASSLAPGEGVPEQYF	TGCGCCAGCAGCTTGGCCCCGGGGGAAGGGGTGCCCGAGCAGTACTTC
TRBV7-9	TRBJ1-1	NA	CASSLDRPEAFF	TGTGCCAGCAGCTTAGACAGGCCTGAAGCTTTCTTT
TRBV7-7	TRBJ2-5	TRBD2	CASSLGRGVQETQYF	TGTGCTAGCAGCTTAGGGCGGGGGGTTCAAGAGACCCAGTACTTC
TRBV27	TRBJ1-1	NA	CASAAGENTEAFF	TGTGCCAGCGCCGCCGGGGAGAACACTGAAGCTTTCTTT
TRBV7-2	TRBJ1-2	NA	CASSFPRDYGYTF	TGTGCCAGCAGCTTCCCCAGGGACTATGGCTACACCTTC
TRBV6-5	TRBJ1-2	NA	CASSYATDNYGYTF	TGTGCCAGCAGTTACGCGACAGATAACTATGGCTACACCTTC
TRBV5-4	TRBJ2-7	NA	CASSSTGSYEQYF	TGTGCCAGCAGCTCCACAGGGTCCTACGAGCAGTACTTC